The present T cell receptor beta chain was sequenced within a study of T cell repertoires in cytomegalovirus infection. V shed 3 bases and J shed 1 base, with 10 bases lying between them. Per germline, CDR1 DFQATT and CDR2 SNEGSKA (reference sequence). This CDR3 spans 14 amino acids. TCRdb re-called the reads through MiXCR, storing one row per CDR3 protein. The sample lists 150,000 to 200,000 distinct CDR3 sequences, 8.5% to 10% occurring once. Details on this clonotype: Its matching antigen is unknown.

Findings and limits, study-wide: Public TCR beta family frequency separated CMV-and-HLA carriers, including in an independent cohort.

Sequencing input: PBMCs. This TCR was sampled from a human donor in good health (CMV status not recorded). Some clones in this sample may be carry-over from other donors' samples. The chain couples TRBV20-1 to TRBJ1-5; no reliable D call. CDR3 amino acids: CSASTGRSNQPQHF. In DNA, the CDR3 is TGCAGTGCTAGCACCGGGAGAAGCAATCAGCCCCAGCATTTT.